These 4 T cell receptor beta chains originate from one sample sequenced in a study of blood T cell repertoires in COVID-19. The repertoire was sequenced with immunoSEQ multiplex PCR; TCRdb's copy has only in-frame clones and lacks some. The table has 150,000 to 200,000 clones, roughly 88% seen once; the top ten hold about 8.4%. Sequenced: PBMCs or T cells enriched from blood (not recorded which). These receptors were obtained from a woman younger than 35 who had recovered from COVID-19.

This chain joins TRBV29-1 and TRBJ1-1; D perhaps matches TRBD1 (5 bases). V lost 6 bases, J lost 3 bases, and 14 bases lay in between. This CDR3 region has 13 residues. From germline, CDR1 is SQVTM and CDR2 ANQGSEA. The CDR3 protein is CSVKAGSHTEAFF. CDR3 nucleotide sequence: TGCAGCGTCAAGGCAGGGTCCCACACTGAAGCTTTCTTT. Combining the CDR3 with reference TRBV29-1 and TRBJ1-1 gives the whole variable domain SAVISQKPSRDICQRGTSLTIQCQVDSQVTMMFWYRQQPGQSLTLIATANQGSEATYESGFVIDKFPISRPNLTFSTLTVSNMSPEDSSIYLCSVKAGSHTEAFFGQGTRLTVV.

The V gene is TRBV7-3, the J gene TRBJ2-7; 12 bases are a match to TRBD2. This CDR3 region has 16 residues. CDR1 is SGHTA, CDR2 FQGTGA, per germline. Trimming cost V 1 base and J 2 bases; bases outside gene matches: 3. Here the CDR3 DNA reads TGTGCCAGCAGCTTAAGCGGACTAGCGGGGCCCTACGAGCAGTACTTC. It is translated as CASSLSGLAGPYEQYF.

This chain connects TRBV5-1 to TRBJ2-7; the match to TRBD2 covers 9 bases. The CDR3 loop spans 15 amino acids. Unmatched junction bases numbered 7, after V lost 0 bases and J lost 6 bases. CDR1 is SGHRS and CDR2 is YFSETQ in the germline V gene. The CDR3 reads CASSLVTSGSREQYF. The CDR3 DNA reads TGCGCCAGCAGCTTGGTAACTAGCGGGTCTCGCGAGCAGTACTTC.

The V and J genes are TRBV5-8 and TRBJ2-1, with TRBD2 matching over 8 bases. Germline loops: CDR1 SGHTS, CDR2 YDEGEE. This CDR3 spans 15 amino acids. After removal of 4 bases from V and 3 bases from J, the junction contained 6 bases not matched to a gene. The CDR3 coding sequence is TGTGCCAGCAGCCACGGGAGGGGTGGCTACAATGAGCAGTTCTTC. Amino acids: CASSHGRGGYNEQFF.